These 12 T cell receptor beta chains share one sample of origin, sequenced in a study of cytomegalovirus exposure and HLA in healthy donors (dated by TCRdb to about 2017). Libraries were made using the immunoSEQ multiplex PCR assay. A mixture of 60 forward primers for TCR Vbeta segments and 13 reverse primers for TCR Jbeta segments was used in the multiplex PCR. Here the immuneACCESS table is served through TCRdb, limited to in-frame sequences with V and J called. Missing clones are a known gap in these copies; in checked studies unresolved V genes cover under half, and the rest lacks a known reason. The sample data list some 110,000 clones, and approximately 81% of these were observed just once. The biggest ten clones account for around 4.3% of the sample. Input material: PBMCs. Source of these receptors: a young man in good health and CMV-seropositive.

The J gene is TRBJ2-6, the V gene TRBV7-9; D perhaps matches TRBD1 (6 bases). This CDR3 has 16 amino acids. Germline CDR1 SEHNR, CDR2 FQNEAQ (reference sequence). V shed 5 bases and J shed 0 bases, with 11 bases lying between them. The chain's CDR3 is CASSGDRFSGANVLTF. The CDR3 DNA reads as TGTGCCAGCAGCGGAGACAGGTTCTCTGGGGCCAACGTCCTGACTTTC. Full variable domain (outside the CDR3, taken from reference TRBV7-9 and TRBJ2-6): DTGVSQNPRHKITKRGQNVTFRCDPISEHNRLYWYRQTLGQGPEFLTYFQNEAQLEKSRLLSDRFSAERPKGSFSTLEIQRTEQGDSAMYLCASSGDRFSGANVLTFGAGSRLTVL.

This clone was recorded a few times. The gene calls are TRBV29-1 and TRBJ1-2; D might be TRBD1 (5 bases). CDR3 length: 12 amino acids. V shed 3 bases and J shed 4 bases, with 9 bases lying between them. Looked up from germline, CDR1 is SQVTM and CDR2 is ANQGSEA. The CDR3: CSVDQGSYGYTF. The CDR3 DNA is TGCAGCGTTGACCAGGGCAGCTATGGCTACACCTTC.

This CDR3 is CSGDYLISYNEQFF. CDR3 nucleotide sequence: TGCAGCGGAGACTACCTGATCTCCTACAATGAGCAGTTCTTC. The gene calls are TRBV29-1 and TRBJ2-1; D might be TRBD2 (5 bases). The V and J ends lost 7 bases and 0 bases respectively, with 13 bases between them. Germline values: CDR1 SQVTM, CDR2 ANQGSEA. This CDR3 spans 14 amino acids.

The chain employs TRBV29-1 and TRBJ2-5; the D gene is possibly TRBD2 (6 bases). From germline, CDR1 is SQVTM and CDR2 ANQGSEA. V lost 5 bases and J lost 7, with 11 bases in between. The CDR3 contains 11 residues. For the CDR3, the DNA is TGCAGCGTTAACCCCGGGGGGACCCAGTACTTC. Residues: CSVNPGGTQYF.

This clone has just a few counts. This chain connects TRBV6-5 to TRBJ2-5; D possibly corresponds to TRBD1 (6 bases). Trimming left V 6 bases short and J 1 base short, with 15 bases between. The germline CDR1 and CDR2 sequences are MNHEY and SVGAGI. The CDR3 has 15 residues. The chain's CDR3 is CASRHRTETQETQYF. CDR3 DNA sequence: TGTGCCAGCAGACACAGGACAGAGACCCAAGAGACCCAGTACTTC.

The rearrangement links TRBV7-6 to TRBJ2-5, with 10 bases matching TRBD2. Looked up from germline, CDR1 is SGHVS and CDR2 is FNYEAQ. There are 19 residues in the CDR3. V was pared by 4 bases and J by 2 bases, with 16 bases of the junction left unmatched. The DNA for the CDR3 is TGTGCCAGCAGCTCCCCTCCATGGCAACTAGCGGGGACTCAAGAGACCCAGTACTTC. This encodes CASSSPPWQLAGTQETQYF.

The chain carries TRBV4-2 and TRBJ2-7; 8 bases match TRBD1. From germline, CDR1 is LGHNA and CDR2 YNFKEQ. This CDR3 has 17 residues. The V gene end was trimmed by 1 base and the J gene end by 6 bases; junction bases not matched to a gene: 14. This CDR3 is CASSQGRQGIRGGEQYF. CDR3 nucleotides: TGTGCCAGCAGCCAAGGCCGACAGGGGATTAGAGGGGGCGAGCAGTACTTC.

The J gene is TRBJ1-6, the V gene TRBV27, with TRBD1 identical over 7 bases. V lost 0 bases and J lost 7; bases outside the gene matches: 0. The CDR3 sequence is 14 residues long. CDR1 and CDR2 from the germline V gene are MNHEY and SMNVEV (reference sequence). Here the CDR3 DNA reads TGTGCCAGCAGTTTATCCAGGGGGAATTCACCCCTCCACTTT. Residues: CASSLSRGNSPLHF.

This clone was counted a few times. The rearrangement links TRBV4-2 to TRBJ2-1, with a tentative D call TRBD2 (7 bases). Germline CDR1 is LGHNA and CDR2 is YNFKEQ. This CDR3 has 10 residues. The ends were cut back, 8 bases at V and 9 bases at J, with 8 bases in the middle. The CDR3 sequence is CASGGAEQFF. CDR3 coding DNA: TGTGCCAGCGGGGGGGCTGAGCAGTTCTTC.

The chain combines TRBV27 with TRBJ2-3, with D tentatively TRBD2 (6 bases). The germline V gene has CDR1 MNHEY and CDR2 SMNVEV (reference sequence). V was shortened by 6 bases and J by 10 bases, with 14 bases between the two germline ends. This CDR3 has 12 residues. Here the CDR3 DNA reads TGTGCCAGCAGCCGGGGACTCCCCCCGCAGTATTTT. As protein: CASSRGLPPQYF.

The gene calls are TRBV7-2 and TRBJ1-5, with TRBD1 identical over 8 bases. CDR3 size: 14 residues. Germline values: CDR1 SGHTA, CDR2 FQGNSA. Trimming removed 5 bases from V and 6 bases from J; junction bases left unmatched: 6. For the CDR3, the DNA is TGTGCCAGCAGCATCGACAGGGGAGGTCAGCCCCAGCATTTT. It encodes CASSIDRGGQPQHF.

This rearrangement joins TRBV7-6 to TRBJ2-2, with D possibly TRBD1 on 6 matching bases. The CDR3 runs to 15 residues. CDR1 and CDR2 (germline): SGHVS, FNYEAQ. Trimming left V 3 bases short and J 5 bases short, with 13 bases between. CDR3 region: CASSFRQERTGELFF. As DNA, the CDR3 is TGTGCCAGCAGCTTCCGACAGGAGAGAACCGGGGAGCTGTTTTTT.